The entry below gives a single T cell receptor (beta chain) sequence along with its context. The CDR3 runs to 14 residues. Germline V lookup: CDR1 GTSNPN, CDR2 SVGIG (reference sequence). V was trimmed by 5 bases and J by 5 bases, leaving 18 bases between them. RNA, at about 0.45 to 1 ug, was reverse transcribed with random hexamers. MiXCR, applied by TCRdb to the immunoSEQ multiplex PCR reads, yields one record per CDR3 protein. Of about 130,000 distinct CDR3 sequences in the sample, 90% to 95% are singletons; the top ten hold over 0.07%. This sample is drawn from a study of CD8 T cells in Susac syndrome. TCR beta sequencing was performed on blood CD8+ and CD4+ T cells.

V is TRBV30 and J is TRBJ2-5; a possible D gene is TRBD1 (5 bases). The sequencing sample was made of CD4+ T cells from PBMCs. This sequence was found in a human donor in good health. CDR3 amino acids: CAWCHQAGQETQYF. The CDR3 coding sequence is TGTGCCTGGTGCCACCAGGCAGGGCAGGAGACCCAGTACTTC.